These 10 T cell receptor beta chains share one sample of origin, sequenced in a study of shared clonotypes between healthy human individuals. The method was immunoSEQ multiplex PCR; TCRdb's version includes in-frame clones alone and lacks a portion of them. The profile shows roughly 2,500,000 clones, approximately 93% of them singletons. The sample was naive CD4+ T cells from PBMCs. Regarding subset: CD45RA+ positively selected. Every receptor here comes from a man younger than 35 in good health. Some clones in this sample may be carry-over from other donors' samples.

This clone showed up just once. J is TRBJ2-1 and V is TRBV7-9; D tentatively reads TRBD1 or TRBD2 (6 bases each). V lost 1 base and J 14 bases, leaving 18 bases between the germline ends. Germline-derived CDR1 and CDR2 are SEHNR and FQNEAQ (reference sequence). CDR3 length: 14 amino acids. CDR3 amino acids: CASSLVGGQGLEFF. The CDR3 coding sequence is TGTGCCAGCAGCTTAGTAGGGGGTCAGGGACTGGAGTTCTTC.

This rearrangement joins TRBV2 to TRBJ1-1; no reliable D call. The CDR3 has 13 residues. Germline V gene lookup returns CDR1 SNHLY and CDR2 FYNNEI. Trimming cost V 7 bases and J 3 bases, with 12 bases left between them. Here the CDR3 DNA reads TGTGCCAGCAAGGGCCGAGCGGACACTGAAGCTTTCTTT. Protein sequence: CASKGRADTEAFF.

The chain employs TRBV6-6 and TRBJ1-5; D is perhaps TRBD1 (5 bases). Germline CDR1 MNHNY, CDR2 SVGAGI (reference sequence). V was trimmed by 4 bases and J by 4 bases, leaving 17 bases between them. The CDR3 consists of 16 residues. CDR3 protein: CASSSFEGLRNQPQHF. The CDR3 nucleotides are TGTGCCAGCAGTTCGTTTGAGGGGCTAAGGAATCAGCCCCAGCATTTT.

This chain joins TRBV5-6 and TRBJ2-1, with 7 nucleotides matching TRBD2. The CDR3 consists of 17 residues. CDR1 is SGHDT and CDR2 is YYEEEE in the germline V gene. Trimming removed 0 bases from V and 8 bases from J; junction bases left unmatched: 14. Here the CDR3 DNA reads TGTGCCAGCAGCTTGGCATCGGGGGGAACACCGTCAGATGAGCAGTTCTTC. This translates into CASSLASGGTPSDEQFF.

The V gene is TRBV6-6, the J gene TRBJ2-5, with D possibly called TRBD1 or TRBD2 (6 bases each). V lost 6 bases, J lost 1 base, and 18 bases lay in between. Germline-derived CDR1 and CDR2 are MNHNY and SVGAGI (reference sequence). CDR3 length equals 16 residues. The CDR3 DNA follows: TGTGCCAGCAGCCGAGGGGCGGGACACCTCCAAGAGACCCAGTACTTC. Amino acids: CASSRGAGHLQETQYF.

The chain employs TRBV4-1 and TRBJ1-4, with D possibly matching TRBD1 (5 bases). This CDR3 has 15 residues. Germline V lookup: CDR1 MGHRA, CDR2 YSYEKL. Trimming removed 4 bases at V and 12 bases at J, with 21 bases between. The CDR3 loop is CASSLWGDPPRELFF. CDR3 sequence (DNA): TGCGCCAGCAGCCTTTGGGGCGATCCCCCGCGGGAACTGTTTTTT.

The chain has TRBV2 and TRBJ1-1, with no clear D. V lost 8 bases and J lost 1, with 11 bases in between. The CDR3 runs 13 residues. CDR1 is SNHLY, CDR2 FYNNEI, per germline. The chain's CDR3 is CASAAQWNTEAFF. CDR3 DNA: TGTGCCAGCGCAGCTCAATGGAACACTGAAGCTTTCTTT.

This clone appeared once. CDR3 residues: CASSVFPGTGELFF. The CDR3 DNA reads TGTGCCAGCAGCGTCTTTCCGGGGACCGGGGAGCTGTTTTTT. V usage is TRBV7-2 and J usage is TRBJ2-2; maybe TRBD2 (5 bases). In germline, CDR1 is SGHTA, CDR2 FQGNSA. The CDR3 totals 14 residues. The V gene lost 5 bases and the J gene lost 5 bases, with 12 bases spanning the gap.

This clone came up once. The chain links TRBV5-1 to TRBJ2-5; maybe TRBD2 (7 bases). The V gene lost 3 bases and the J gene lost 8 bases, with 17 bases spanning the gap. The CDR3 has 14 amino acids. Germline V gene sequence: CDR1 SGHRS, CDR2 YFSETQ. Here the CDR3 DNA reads TGCGCCAGCAGCTCCGGGGGGCCACCGTATACCCAGTACTTC. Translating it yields CASSSGGPPYTQYF.

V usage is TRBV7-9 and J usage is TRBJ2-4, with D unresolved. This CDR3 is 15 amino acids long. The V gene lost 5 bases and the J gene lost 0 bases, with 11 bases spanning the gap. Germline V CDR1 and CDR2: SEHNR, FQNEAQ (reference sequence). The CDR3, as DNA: TGTGCCAGCAGCCCACGGAACCTAGCCAAAAACATTCAGTACTTC. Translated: CASSPRNLAKNIQYF.